This is a list of T cell receptor beta chains from one sample in a study of CD8 T cells in Susac syndrome. TCRdb used MiXCR to reprocess the immunoSEQ multiplex PCR reads, holding one entry per CDR3 protein. Of about 210,000 distinct CDR3 sequences in the sample, 85% to 95% are singletons; the top ten hold approximately 0.1%. Material: CD4+ T cells from PBMCs. Receptor source: a human donor in good health. CDR3s include the opening cysteine and the closing phenylalanine or tryptophan. Each record gives: V gene, clone size, D gene, CDR3 length, J gene, CDR3 DNA, CDR3 protein. A D gene is named only where the DNA matches it firmly. Size tells how often a clone was seen (once, few, many) or the class of an expanded clone, and some rows leave it out.

v_call: TRBV11-3; clone_size: NA; d_call: NA; cdr3_length: 13; j_call: TRBJ1-1; cdr3_nt: TGTGCCAGCAGCACCCCAGGGCTAGCTGAAGCTTTCTTT; cdr3_aa: CASSTPGLAEAFF
v_call: TRBV4-2; clone_size: NA; d_call: NA; cdr3_length: 15; j_call: TRBJ2-3; cdr3_nt: TGTGCCAGCAGCCAAGAGAGCGGTTACACAGATACGCAGTATTTT; cdr3_aa: CASSQESGYTDTQYF
v_call: TRBV7-9; clone_size: NA; d_call: NA; cdr3_length: 13; j_call: TRBJ2-5; cdr3_nt: TGTGCCAGCTACCCTCGGTCGCAAGAGACCCAGTACTTC; cdr3_aa: CASYPRSQETQYF
v_call: TRBV20-1; clone_size: NA; d_call: NA; cdr3_length: 12; j_call: TRBJ2-5; cdr3_nt: TGCAGTGCTAGAGCTAGTCACGGGACCCAGTACTTC; cdr3_aa: CSARASHGTQYF
v_call: TRBV6-2/TRBV6-3; clone_size: NA; d_call: TRBD2; cdr3_length: 16; j_call: TRBJ2-1; cdr3_nt: TGTGCCAGCAGTTACCGGCTAGCGGGATGGGATTCTGAGCAGTTCTTC; cdr3_aa: CASSYRLAGWDSEQFF
v_call: TRBV3-1; clone_size: NA; d_call: TRBD2; cdr3_length: 14; j_call: TRBJ2-1; cdr3_nt: TGTGCCAGCAGCCAAATAGCGGGAGTTAATGAGCAGTTCTTC; cdr3_aa: CASSQIAGVNEQFF
v_call: TRBV20-1; clone_size: NA; d_call: NA; cdr3_length: 13; j_call: TRBJ1-5; cdr3_nt: TGCAGTTCTGGGACTGTTAGCAATCAGCCCCAGCATTTT; cdr3_aa: CSSGTVSNQPQHF
v_call: TRBV7-2; clone_size: NA; d_call: TRBD1; cdr3_length: 15; j_call: TRBJ1-1; cdr3_nt: TGTGCCAGCAGCACATTACAGGGGGTGGGCACTGAAGCTTTCTTT; cdr3_aa: CASSTLQGVGTEAFF
v_call: TRBV4-3; clone_size: NA; d_call: TRBD2; cdr3_length: 15; j_call: TRBJ2-7; cdr3_nt: TGCGCCAGCAGCCAATCGGGGACTAGTATCCACGAGCAGTACTTC; cdr3_aa: CASSQSGTSIHEQYF
v_call: TRBV7-2; clone_size: NA; d_call: NA; cdr3_length: 14; j_call: TRBJ2-1; cdr3_nt: TGTGCCAGCAGCCTCCCTACTAGAGGGAATGAGCAGTTCTTC; cdr3_aa: CASSLPTRGNEQFF
v_call: TRBV6-5; clone_size: few; d_call: NA; cdr3_length: 14; j_call: TRBJ1-6; cdr3_nt: TGTGCCAGCAGTACTACAGGGAGTAATTCACCCCTCCACTTT; cdr3_aa: CASSTTGSNSPLHF
v_call: TRBV29-1; clone_size: once; d_call: TRBD2; cdr3_length: 14; j_call: TRBJ2-5; cdr3_nt: TGCAGCGTTGGACTAGCGGGAGCCCCAGAGACCCAGTACTTC; cdr3_aa: CSVGLAGAPETQYF
v_call: TRBV29-1; clone_size: NA; d_call: NA; cdr3_length: 11; j_call: TRBJ2-3; cdr3_nt: TGCAGCGGGGGAATCACAGATACGCAGTATTTT; cdr3_aa: CSGGITDTQYF
v_call: TRBV20-1; clone_size: NA; d_call: NA; cdr3_length: 14; j_call: TRBJ1-5; cdr3_nt: TGCAGTGCTAGCCTCGGAGCGGGCCATCAGCCCCAGCATTTT; cdr3_aa: CSASLGAGHQPQHF
v_call: TRBV4-3; clone_size: NA; d_call: NA; cdr3_length: 13; j_call: TRBJ1-2; cdr3_nt: TGCGCCAGCAGCCAGCGGGCAGGGGATGGCTACACCTTC; cdr3_aa: CASSQRAGDGYTF
v_call: TRBV24-1; clone_size: NA; d_call: TRBD1; cdr3_length: 16; j_call: TRBJ2-1; cdr3_nt: TGTGCCACCAGCCGACAGGGGGCTGGTACCTACAATGAGCAGTTCTTC; cdr3_aa: CATSRQGAGTYNEQFF
v_call: TRBV29-1; clone_size: NA; d_call: NA; cdr3_length: 12; j_call: TRBJ1-1; cdr3_nt: TGCAGCGTGGCGGGGGAGAACACTGAAGCTTTCTTT; cdr3_aa: CSVAGENTEAFF
v_call: TRBV5-1; clone_size: NA; d_call: TRBD2; cdr3_length: 16; j_call: TRBJ2-3; cdr3_nt: TGCGCCAGCAGCTACCGACTAGCGGGAGCTACAGATACGCAGTATTTT; cdr3_aa: CASSYRLAGATDTQYF
v_call: TRBV7-2; clone_size: NA; d_call: TRBD2; cdr3_length: 18; j_call: TRBJ2-6; cdr3_nt: TGTGCCAGCAGCCCGGGACTAGCGGGGTCGGCTGGGGCCAACGTCCTGACTTTC; cdr3_aa: CASSPGLAGSAGANVLTF
v_call: TRBV7-9; clone_size: NA; d_call: NA; cdr3_length: 12; j_call: TRBJ1-6; cdr3_nt: TGTGCCAGCAGCGCCGAGGGGTCACCCCTCCACTTT; cdr3_aa: CASSAEGSPLHF
v_call: TRBV4-1; clone_size: NA; d_call: NA; cdr3_length: 16; j_call: TRBJ1-2; cdr3_nt: TGCGCCAGCAGCCAAGCTGACCAGATCCCTGACTATGGCTACACCTTC; cdr3_aa: CASSQADQIPDYGYTF
v_call: TRBV10-3; clone_size: NA; d_call: NA; cdr3_length: 13; j_call: TRBJ1-2; cdr3_nt: TGTGCCATCAGTGAGTCGAAGGACTATGGCTACACCTTC; cdr3_aa: CAISESKDYGYTF